The 27 T cell receptor beta chains given below trace back to one sample, sequenced in a study of T cells in Graves' hyperthyroidism and ophthalmopathy. TCR beta CDR3 regions were amplified from RNA. HTBI primers drove first-round RT-PCR of the TCR CDR3. In TCRdb, the multiplex PCR reads were re-called with MiXCR into one record per CDR3 protein. The data show 360,000 or so distinct CDR3 sequences, over 12% seen once. Sequenced: blood. The receptors were gathered from a woman in her fifties or sixties with Graves' ophthalmopathy.

There are many counts of this clonotype. J is TRBJ2-5 and V is TRBV20-1; D perhaps matches TRBD2 (6 bases). The CDR3 sequence is 16 residues long. CDR1 and CDR2 from the germline V gene are DFQATT and SNEGSKA (reference sequence). Trimming stripped 6 bases from V and 5 bases from J, with 25 bases between. In DNA, the CDR3 is TGCAGTGCGCCGCCTTCCCGGGCCGGACTACGGGAGACCCAGTACTTC. Translating it yields CSAPPSRAGLRETQYF.

The sample holds many counts of this clonotype. The chain uses TRBV28 and TRBJ2-7; D may be TRBD1 (7 bases). Deletions cut 6 bases from V and 6 bases from J, with 18 bases between. Looked up from germline, CDR1 is MDHEN and CDR2 is SYDVKM. The CDR3 has 14 amino acids. This CDR3 reads CASSPGGTLGEQYF. The DNA of the CDR3 is TGTGCCAGCAGCCCAGGGGGGACGCTTGGCGAGCAGTACTTC.

This clonotype occurred many times. The V call is TRBV5-8, the J call TRBJ2-5; TRBD1 matches 8 bases. The CDR3 totals 17 residues. Per the germline V gene, CDR1 is SGHTS and CDR2 is YDEGEE. The trim removed 1 base at V and 4 bases at J, leaving 12 bases unmatched. The CDR3 DNA is TGTGCCAGCAGCTTGTATTTAGGACAGGGAAGGGGAGAGACCCAGTACTTC. Translating gives CASSLYLGQGRGETQYF.

This clonotype was detected many times. The V call is TRBV5-1, the J call TRBJ1-4, with no clear D. The CDR3 is made up of 14 amino acids. Germline CDR1 SGHRS, CDR2 YFSETQ. Trimming removed 0 bases from V and 8 bases from J, with 11 bases in between. The CDR3 sequence is CASSLVTAGEKLFF. The DNA of the CDR3 is TGCGCCAGCAGCTTGGTGACCGCGGGGGAAAAACTGTTTTTT.

This clonotype was detected many times. The J gene is TRBJ2-1, the V gene TRBV7-2, with 8 nucleotides matching TRBD2. The CDR3 covers 15 residues. Germline V gene lookup returns CDR1 SGHTA and CDR2 FQGNSA. The V gene end was trimmed by 4 bases and the J gene end by 7 bases; junction bases not matched to a gene: 9. The CDR3 protein is CASSSGREVWNEQFF. As DNA, the CDR3 is TGTGCCAGCAGCTCCGGGCGGGAGGTCTGGAATGAGCAGTTCTTC.

This clonotype was seen repeatedly, ten times or more. The chain is built from TRBV7-2 and TRBJ1-1, with D unclear. V was shortened by 2 bases and J by 3 bases, with 4 bases between the two germline ends. The CDR3 covers 12 residues. Germline assignment: CDR1 SGHTA and CDR2 FQGNSA. This CDR3 reads CASSLTHTEAFF. CDR3 nucleotides: TGTGCCAGCAGCTTAACACACACTGAAGCTTTCTTT.

Only a few counts were recorded for this clonotype. CDR3 sequence reads: CATSDPLAGNNEQFF. CDR3 nucleotides: TGTGCCACCAGTGATCCCCTAGCGGGGAACAATGAGCAGTTCTTC. This chain joins TRBV24-1 and TRBJ2-1, with 9 bases identical to TRBD2. This CDR3 has 15 residues. The germline V gene encodes CDR1 KGHDR and CDR2 SFDVKD. Trimming took 3 bases from V and 5 from J; bases not matched to a gene: 4.

Ten or more counts support this clonotype. The chain uses TRBV7-9 and TRBJ2-7; D remains ambiguous. This CDR3 comprises 12 residues. From germline, CDR1 is SEHNR and CDR2 FQNEAQ (reference sequence). Trimming pared 5 bases from V and 6 bases from J, leaving 11 bases between. The CDR3 protein is CASSPGFAEQYF. CDR3 sequence (DNA): TGTGCCAGCAGCCCAGGTTTTGCCGAGCAGTACTTC.

Ten or more counts support this clonotype. The V call is TRBV5-1, the J call TRBJ1-2; no firm D call. CDR1 and CDR2 from the germline V gene are SGHRS and YFSETQ. Deletions cut 7 bases from V and 7 bases from J, with 14 bases between. The CDR3 runs 12 residues. CDR3 in amino acids: CASGEPSAGYTF. The CDR3 nucleotides read TGCGCCAGCGGCGAGCCTTCGGCTGGCTACACCTTC. The full variable domain, its missing parts supplied by reference TRBV5-1 and TRBJ1-2, is KAGVTQTPRYLIKTRGQQVTLSCSPISGHRSVSWYQQTPGQGLQFLFEYFSETQRNKGNFPGRFSGRQFSNSRSEMNVSTLELGDSALYLCASGEPSAGYTFGSGTRLTVV.

This clonotype was detected a few times. CDR3 region: CSARETGAGEKLFF. The DNA of the CDR3 is TGCAGTGCTAGGGAGACAGGGGCGGGGGAAAAACTGTTTTTT. The chain combines TRBV20-1 with TRBJ1-4, with TRBD1 matching over 8 bases. V lost 3 bases, J lost 8 bases, and 8 bases stayed unmatched. The CDR3 loop spans 14 amino acids. CDR1 is DFQATT and CDR2 is SNEGSKA in the germline V gene (reference sequence).

This clonotype was seen at least ten times. V gene TRBV20-1 combines with J gene TRBJ2-5; TRBD2 matches at 11 bases. The CDR3 loop spans 15 amino acids. V shed 0 bases and J 4 bases; nucleotides not matched to a gene: 4. Germline lookup yields CDR1 DFQATT and CDR2 SNEGSKA (reference sequence). CDR3 nucleotides: TGCAGTGCTAGAGATACTAGCGGGAGAGTAGAGACCCAGTACTTC. Protein sequence: CSARDTSGRVETQYF.

The rearrangement joins TRBV7-9 to TRBJ2-4; 8 bases match TRBD2. This CDR3 has 16 amino acids. Germline lookup yields CDR1 SEHNR and CDR2 FQNEAQ (reference sequence). Unmatched junction bases numbered 9, after V lost 5 bases and J lost 3 bases. The CDR3 nucleotides are TGTGCCAGCAGCCCAACCAGCGGGAGAGACAAAAACATTCAGTACTTC. Its translation is CASSPTSGRDKNIQYF.

In this sample, this clonotype turned up a few times. CDR3 nucleotide sequence: TGTGCCAGCAGCTCCCTCCCACGTAGCGGGAGGAGGGCCTACGAGCAGTACTTC. It specifies CASSSLPRSGRRAYEQYF. The V gene is TRBV13, the J gene TRBJ2-7, with TRBD2 identical over 10 bases. Losses at the gene ends were 4 bases for V and 2 bases for J; bases not matched to a gene: 14. This CDR3 is 18 amino acids long. Germline assignment: CDR1 PRHDT and CDR2 FYEKMQ (reference sequence).

This clonotype was observed a few times. This could be a read error, since a much larger clone is one nucleotide away. The chain is built from TRBV20-1 and TRBJ2-7; possibly TRBD1 or TRBD2 for D (5 bases each). V gave up 1 base and J gave up 2 bases, with 24 bases separating them. CDR3 length: 18 amino acids. Per germline, CDR1 DFQATT and CDR2 SNEGSKA (reference sequence). CDR3 nucleotide sequence: TGCAGTGCTAGAGGAAAAGTTGGGACCGAGAAGGATACCTACGAGCAGTACTTC. Protein: CSARGKVGTEKDTYEQYF.

A word on this clonotype: Being one base from a much bigger clone, this may be a read error. This rearrangement joins TRBV13 to TRBJ2-3, with 10 bases lining up with TRBD2. J was trimmed by 4 bases and V by 5 bases; bases with no gene match: 9. The CDR3 is made up of 16 amino acids. Germline CDR1 and CDR2: PRHDT and FYEKMQ (reference sequence). Written as DNA, the CDR3 is TGTGCCAGCAGCCGTAGGACTAGCGGCTACGCAGATACGCAGTATTTT. Protein sequence: CASSRRTSGYADTQYF.

Many counts were recorded for this clonotype. This chain connects TRBV11-2 to TRBJ2-2; 8 positions match TRBD2. Germline lookup yields CDR1 SGHAT and CDR2 FQNNGV. The length of the CDR3 is 17 residues. Germline trimming cut 1 base from V and 1 base from J; bases unmatched to any gene: 5. The chain's CDR3 is CASSLGPLAGNTGELFF. CDR3 nucleotide sequence: TGTGCCAGCAGCTTAGGCCCCCTAGCGGGGAACACCGGGGAGCTGTTTTTT.

This clonotype showed up many times. The V and J genes are TRBV3-1 and TRBJ1-1; no firm D call. Germline loops: CDR1 LGHDT, CDR2 YNNKEL (reference sequence). The CDR3 sequence is 16 residues long. V lost 4 bases to trimming and J lost 0 bases, with 15 bases between them. CDR3 sequence reads: CASSPSRGGMNTEAFF. DNA of the CDR3: TGTGCCAGCAGCCCTTCGCGGGGAGGCATGAACACTGAAGCTTTCTTT.

In this sample, this clonotype turned up many times. This chain connects TRBV4-1 to TRBJ2-7; 14 bases are a match to TRBD2. Losses at the gene ends were 1 base for V and 2 bases for J; bases not matched to a gene: 1. The CDR3 length is 16 residues. The germline V gene encodes CDR1 MGHRA and CDR2 YSYEKL. CDR3: CASSQGTSGRTYEQYF. CDR3 DNA: TGCGCCAGCAGCCAAGGGACTAGCGGGAGGACCTACGAGCAGTACTTC.

In this sample, this clonotype turned up a few times. The chain couples TRBV28 to TRBJ1-6; D call uncertain. Looked up from germline, CDR1 is MDHEN and CDR2 is SYDVKM. The germline V and J ends were trimmed by 7 bases and 7 bases, with 8 bases remaining between them. This CDR3 is built from 12 residues. This chain's CDR3 is CASMRGNSPLHF. The CDR3 DNA sequence: TGTGCCAGCATGCGAGGCAATTCACCCCTCCACTTT.

Ten or more counts support this clonotype. V and J are TRBV7-2 and TRBJ1-4; D may be TRBD1 (5 bases). The CDR3 contains 16 residues. V lost 5 bases and J 2 bases, leaving 15 bases between the germline ends. Germline loops: CDR1 SGHTA, CDR2 FQGNSA. The DNA for the CDR3 is TGTGCCAGCAGCCCCACAGGTTCGGCGACTAATGAAAAACTGTTTTTT. It translates to CASSPTGSATNEKLFF.

This clonotype was detected ten times or more. The chain couples TRBV29-1 to TRBJ2-1, with 7 bases lining up with TRBD1. The CDR3 totals 13 residues. Trimming cost V 5 bases and J 7 bases; bases outside gene matches: 8. Germline V gives CDR1 SQVTM, CDR2 ANQGSEA. The CDR3 here is CSVTGVSWNEQFF. The CDR3 bases are TGCAGCGTTACAGGGGTATCGTGGAATGAGCAGTTCTTC.

At least ten counts were recorded for this clonotype. V is TRBV18 and J is TRBJ1-5; maybe TRBD1 (6 bases). CDR1 KGHSH and CDR2 LQKENI come from the germline V gene. Trimming removed 2 bases from V and 2 bases from J, with 16 bases in between. The CDR3 contains 17 residues. The DNA for the CDR3 is TGTGCCAGCTCACCAACAATCGGGGGGCCAGGCAATCAGCCCCAGCATTTT. Translating gives CASSPTIGGPGNQPQHF.

This clonotype was seen many times. The chain employs TRBV7-8 and TRBJ2-1; 11 bases are a match to TRBD2. Trimming at V came to 5 bases and at J to 12 bases, leaving 12 bases not matched to a gene. Germline V gene lookup returns CDR1 SGHVS and CDR2 FQNEAQ. The length of the CDR3 is 15 residues. CDR3 sequence: CASSRSLAGGQMQFF. In DNA form, the CDR3 reads TGTGCCAGCAGCCGATCCTTAGCGGGAGGGCAGATGCAGTTCTTC. Using reference TRBV7-8 and TRBJ2-1 for the parts outside the CDR3, the full variable domain is GAGVSQSPRYKVAKRGQDVALRCDPISGHVSLFWYQQALGQGPEFLTYFQNEAQLDKSGLPSDRFFAERPEGSVSTLKIQRTQQEDSAVYLCASSRSLAGGQMQFFGPGTRLTVL.

This clonotype has a handful of counts. This chain links TRBV4-1 with TRBJ2-5; TRBD2 is a possible D gene (6 bases). The ends were cut back, 3 bases at V and 5 bases at J, with 16 bases in the middle. Germline CDR1 and CDR2: MGHRA and YSYEKL. The CDR3 runs to 15 residues. The CDR3 loop reads CASSQGGTRGETQYF. In nucleotides, the CDR3 is TGCGCCAGCAGCCAGGGGGGAACCCGAGGGGAGACCCAGTACTTC.

This clonotype showed up just a few times. The V gene is TRBV28, the J gene TRBJ2-5; tentatively, D is TRBD1 or TRBD2 (5 bases each). The V gene lost 3 bases and the J gene lost 7 bases, with 9 bases spanning the gap. The CDR3 loop spans 12 amino acids. Germline assignment: CDR1 MDHEN and CDR2 SYDVKM. CDR3 sequence reads: CASSFRGATQYF. For the CDR3, the DNA is TGTGCCAGCAGTTTTAGGGGAGCGACCCAGTACTTC.

At least ten counts were recorded for this clonotype. The chain combines TRBV12-3 or TRBV12-4 with TRBJ2-3; D remains ambiguous. This CDR3 is 20 amino acids long. The V end lost 0 bases, the J end lost 0 bases, and 22 bases lay between the germline ends. CDR3 loop: CASSLALSSTRRGSTDTQYF. The CDR3 nucleotides are TGTGCCAGCAGTTTAGCGCTATCCTCGACCCGCCGCGGTAGCACAGATACGCAGTATTTT.

The chain recombines TRBV12-3 or TRBV12-4 with TRBJ1-5; D perhaps matches TRBD1 (6 bases). Deletions cut 3 bases from V and 0 bases from J, with 9 bases between. This CDR3 contains 15 residues. Here the CDR3 reads CASSLRGGSNQPQHF. In nucleotides, the CDR3 is TGTGCCAGCAGTTTGAGGGGGGGTAGCAATCAGCCCCAGCATTTT.